Shown below are 26 T cell receptor beta chains from a single sample sequenced in a study of blood T cell repertoires in COVID-19. Sequenced by immunoSEQ multiplex PCR; TCRdb stores in-frame clones only, minus some. This sample has about 180,000 clones, with more than 75% found just once. The sequencing sample was made of peripheral blood. The receptors shown here come from a man aged 55 to 70 with COVID-19, enrolled during active disease.

V gene TRBV18 combines with J gene TRBJ1-2; the D is unclear. The V and J ends lost 0 bases and 8 bases respectively, with 10 bases between them. This CDR3 is 13 amino acids long. Germline CDR1 and CDR2: KGHSH and LQKENI. The CDR3 nucleotides are TGTGCCAGCTCACCACCGGTCGGGGAGGGCTACACCTTC. Encoded protein: CASSPPVGEGYTF. Variable domain in full (rest from reference TRBV18 and TRBJ1-2): NAGVMQNPRHLVRRRGQEARLRCSPMKGHSHVYWYRQLPEEGLKFMVYLQKENIIDESGMPKERFSAEFPKEGPSILRIQQVVRGDSAAYFCASSPPVGEGYTFGSGTRLTVV.

In nucleotides, the CDR3 is TGTGCCAGCAGTACCCAACTAGGGATCTACGAGCAGTACTTC. Translation: CASSTQLGIYEQYF. The chain is built from TRBV28 and TRBJ2-7, with D maybe TRBD2 (5 bases). The CDR3 spans 14 residues. Looked up from germline, CDR1 is MDHEN and CDR2 is SYDVKM. Trimming removed 5 bases from V and 3 bases from J, with 14 bases in between.

CDR3 sequence reads: CASSAIGTFRNTEAFF. CDR3 DNA sequence: TGTGCCAGCAGCGCGATAGGGACATTTAGGAACACTGAAGCTTTCTTT. The V and J genes are TRBV7-8 and TRBJ1-1, with D maybe TRBD1 (6 bases). V dropped 5 bases and J dropped 1 base, with 17 bases sitting between them. CDR1 SGHVS and CDR2 FQNEAQ come from the germline V gene. There are 16 residues in the CDR3. The full variable domain, rest sourced from reference TRBV7-8 and TRBJ1-1, is GAGVSQSPRYKVAKRGQDVALRCDPISGHVSLFWYQQALGQGPEFLTYFQNEAQLDKSGLPSDRFFAERPEGSVSTLKIQRTQQEDSAVYLCASSAIGTFRNTEAFFGQGTRLTVV.

The genes are TRBV9 and TRBJ2-7, with 12 nucleotides matching TRBD2. Germline V gene data show CDR1 as SGDLS and CDR2 as YYNGEE. V was clipped by 4 bases and J by 2 bases; unmatched bases: 7. The CDR3 is 16 residues long. In DNA form, the CDR3 reads TGTGCCAGCAGCCCCCGGACTAGCGGGGTTCCCTACGAGCAGTACTTC. Its translation is CASSPRTSGVPYEQYF.

The chain carries TRBV27 and TRBJ1-1; a possible D gene is TRBD1 (6 bases). This CDR3 comprises 15 residues. V gave up 2 bases and J gave up 4 bases, with 14 bases separating them. CDR1 and CDR2 (germline): MNHEY, SMNVEV (reference sequence). The DNA for the CDR3 is TGTGCCAGCAGTTTAAATTTAGGGGGAATCACTGAAGCTTTCTTT. It specifies CASSLNLGGITEAFF.

The chain is built from TRBV5-8 and TRBJ1-1; the D gene is possibly TRBD1 (6 bases). V shed 1 base and J shed 4 bases, with 8 bases lying between them. The CDR3 is 13 amino acids. Germline assignment: CDR1 SGHTS and CDR2 YDEGEE. The CDR3 DNA reads TGTGCCAGCAGCTTGAACAGGGCCACTGAAGCTTTCTTT. Amino acids: CASSLNRATEAFF.

This clone was seen just once. The V call is TRBV5-4, the J call TRBJ2-5; D is perhaps TRBD2 (6 bases). The germline CDR1 and CDR2 sequences are SGHNT and YYREEE (reference sequence). V lost 4 bases, J lost 5 bases, and 21 bases lay in between. The CDR3 length is 16 residues. CDR3 amino acids: CASSTGTLSSRETQYF. The CDR3 bases are TGTGCCAGCAGCACGGGGACTCTAAGTAGCCGGGAGACCCAGTACTTC.

V and J are TRBV5-1 and TRBJ1-4; no definite D call. The V and J ends lost 1 base and 6 bases respectively, with 13 bases between them. This CDR3 is 15 amino acids long. Germline-derived CDR1 and CDR2 are SGHRS and YFSETQ. CDR3 nucleotides: TGCGCCAGCAGCTTGCGGTCCAATCGGGATGAAAAACTGTTTTTT. This translates into CASSLRSNRDEKLFF. The full variable domain, its missing parts supplied by reference TRBV5-1 and TRBJ1-4, is KAGVTQTPRYLIKTRGQQVTLSCSPISGHRSVSWYQQTPGQGLQFLFEYFSETQRNKGNFPGRFSGRQFSNSRSEMNVSTLELGDSALYLCASSLRSNRDEKLFFGSGTQLSVL.

The chain is built from TRBV7-9 and TRBJ2-5; no reliable D call. Germline CDR1 and CDR2: SEHNR and FQNEAQ (reference sequence). Deletions cut 3 bases from V and 4 bases from J, with 6 bases between. This CDR3 contains 12 residues. CDR3 sequence reads: CASSLSSETQYF. CDR3 sequence (DNA): TGTGCCAGCAGCTTGAGTTCAGAGACCCAGTACTTC.

The chain recombines TRBV7-3 with TRBJ2-3; 8 bases are a match to TRBD1. Losses at the gene ends were 2 bases for V and 4 bases for J; bases not matched to a gene: 5. This CDR3 region has 15 residues. Looked up from germline, CDR1 is SGHTA and CDR2 is FQGTGA. In nucleotides, the CDR3 is TGTGCCAGCAGCTTACTCGGGACAGGCCCAGATACGCAGTATTTT. This gives the protein CASSLLGTGPDTQYF.

The V call is TRBV12-3 or TRBV12-4, the J call TRBJ1-1; D call uncertain. V gave up 2 bases and J gave up 1 base, with 5 bases separating them. The CDR3 is made up of 13 amino acids. The CDR3 loop reads CASSLQENTEAFF. CDR3 DNA sequence: TGTGCCAGCAGTTTACAGGAGAACACTGAAGCTTTCTTT.

The J gene is TRBJ1-1, the V gene TRBV7-2; a weak D match, TRBD1 (6 bases). V lost 5 bases and J lost 1, with 14 bases in between. Looked up from germline, CDR1 is SGHTA and CDR2 is FQGNSA. This CDR3 contains 15 residues. CDR3: CASSPTGHANTEAFF. In nucleotides, the CDR3 is TGTGCCAGCAGCCCCACGGGACACGCGAACACTGAAGCTTTCTTT.

CDR3 amino acids: CASSLRDRGLYEQYF. CDR3 nucleotide sequence: TGTGCCAGCAGCCTCCGGGACAGGGGGCTCTACGAGCAGTACTTC. V is TRBV11-1 and J is TRBJ2-7; 12 bases fit TRBD1. The CDR3 sequence is 15 residues long. With 5 bases clipped from V and 3 bases from J, the junction kept 5 bases outside the gene matches. Germline CDR1 and CDR2: SGHAT and FQDESV (reference sequence).

The chain's CDR3 is CASSSPSPSEKNRVGSPLHF. In nucleotides, the CDR3 is TGTGCCAGCAGTTCACCAAGCCCTAGTGAAAAAAACAGGGTCGGATCACCCCTCCACTTT. V and J are TRBV28 and TRBJ1-6; D is perhaps TRBD1 (6 bases). Trimming pared 4 bases from V and 10 bases from J, leaving 32 bases between. CDR3 length: 20 residues. Germline V gene lookup returns CDR1 MDHEN and CDR2 SYDVKM.

This clone has just one count. This chain uses TRBV10-3 with TRBJ1-5; TRBD1 agrees at 7 bases. CDR3 length: 13 amino acids. V dropped 7 bases and J dropped 4; count of bases not matched to a gene: 4. Germline-derived CDR1 and CDR2 are ENHRY and SYGVKD. The CDR3 DNA reads as TGTGCCATCAATACAGGGGAAAATCAGCCCCAGCATTTT. It encodes CAINTGENQPQHF.

V usage is TRBV28 and J usage is TRBJ2-7; D possibly corresponds to TRBD1 (6 bases). This CDR3 region has 15 residues. CDR1 is MDHEN, CDR2 SYDVKM, per germline. V lost 6 bases and J 4 bases, leaving 19 bases between the germline ends. CDR3 amino acids: CASSPAGTSVYEQYF. The CDR3 nucleotides read TGTGCCAGCAGCCCTGCCGGGACAAGCGTATACGAGCAGTACTTC.

The gene calls are TRBV9 and TRBJ2-7, with 8 bases matching TRBD2. V dropped 0 bases and J dropped 2; count of bases not matched to a gene: 4. This CDR3 region has 15 residues. In germline, CDR1 is SGDLS, CDR2 YYNGEE. Written as DNA, the CDR3 is TGTGCCAGCAGCGTAGATTACGGGAGGGCCTACGAGCAGTACTTC. Residues: CASSVDYGRAYEQYF.

The chain uses TRBV5-5 and TRBJ2-7; perhaps TRBD1 as D (5 bases). The ends were cut back, 4 bases at V and 2 bases at J, with 16 bases in the middle. Germline CDR1 SGHKS, CDR2 YYEKEE (reference sequence). The CDR3 is made up of 15 amino acids. CDR3 loop: CASSREGVGPYEQYF. DNA of the CDR3: TGTGCCAGCAGCCGCGAAGGGGTCGGCCCCTACGAGCAGTACTTC.

The rearrangement joins TRBV27 to TRBJ2-4, with a possible D match to TRBD1 (5 bases). Germline V gives CDR1 MNHEY, CDR2 SMNVEV (reference sequence). This CDR3 has 15 amino acids. Between the trimmed V and J ends, which lost 4 bases and 0 bases, there was a span of 10 bases. Here the CDR3 reads CASSSPDRAKNIQYF. The CDR3 region has the DNA TGTGCCAGCAGTTCACCTGACAGAGCCAAAAACATTCAGTACTTC.

The chain couples TRBV7-3 to TRBJ2-1; weak D call: TRBD1 (7 bases). CDR1 and CDR2 (germline): SGHTA, FQGTGA. The CDR3 has 13 amino acids. Trimming took 8 bases from V and 9 from J, leaving 17 bases between them. The CDR3 spells CASGAGGAGEQFF. DNA of the CDR3: TGTGCCAGCGGGGCAGGGGGAGCGGGTGAGCAGTTCTTC.

This clone was observed once. The V gene is TRBV3-1 (or the pseudogene TRBV3-2), the J gene TRBJ2-3, with 7 bases fitting TRBD2. V shed 3 bases, J shed 0 bases, and the junction held 21 bases outside the gene matches. The length of the CDR3 is 21 residues. Germline V gives CDR1 LGHDT, CDR2 YNNKEL (reference sequence). The CDR3 reads CASSHPLGGNSAKSSTDTQYF. Here the CDR3 DNA reads TGTGCCAGCAGCCACCCCCTGGGGGGGAATAGCGCTAAGAGTAGCACAGATACGCAGTATTTT.

The table lists this clone with many counts. The DNA for the CDR3 is TGTGCCACCAGTGGGACAGGGGGTTATAGCAATCAGCCCCAGCATTTT. This codes for CATSGTGGYSNQPQHF. The chain links TRBV24-1 to TRBJ1-5; 10 bases map to TRBD1. V trimming: 5 bases; J trimming: 0 bases; junction bases outside the gene matches: 3. The CDR3 contains 16 residues. The V gene's germline CDR1 is KGHDR and CDR2 SFDVKD.

V and J are TRBV7-8 and TRBJ1-4; possibly TRBD1 for D (5 bases). Trimming pared 0 bases from V and 12 bases from J, leaving 14 bases between. In germline, CDR1 is SGHVS, CDR2 FQNEAQ. The CDR3 sequence is 14 residues long. Here the CDR3 reads CASSLAPVTDELFF. In DNA, the CDR3 is TGTGCCAGCAGCTTAGCGCCCGTGACAGATGAACTGTTTTTT.

To note about this clone: This sample also contains other DNA sequences that code for the same CDR3. The chain uses TRBV7-9 and TRBJ2-7, with no clear D. The germline V gene has CDR1 SEHNR and CDR2 FQNEAQ (reference sequence). Trimming removed 0 bases from V and 1 base from J, with 7 bases in between. The CDR3 spans 14 residues. The CDR3 DNA reads as TGTGCCAGCAGCTTAGCGGTAGCATCCTACGAGCAGTACTTC. It yields the protein CASSLAVASYEQYF.

The rearrangement joins TRBV18 to TRBJ2-5; no clear D. The length of the CDR3 is 14 residues. Germline V gene data show CDR1 as KGHSH and CDR2 as LQKENI. Trimming shortened V by 0 bases and J by 7 bases, and 12 bases separated the two germline ends. The CDR3 nucleotides are TGTGCCAGCTCACCACCTTGGTCCCCCAGGACCCAGTACTTC. Translating gives CASSPPWSPRTQYF.

This chain connects TRBV9 to TRBJ1-1; 7 nucleotides agree with TRBD1. The CDR3 sequence is 14 residues long. Trimming cost V 3 bases and J 0 bases; bases outside gene matches: 2. In germline, CDR1 is SGDLS, CDR2 YYNGEE. The CDR3, as DNA: TGTGCCAGCAGCGGGACAGGCTTGAACACTGAAGCTTTCTTT. Protein: CASSGTGLNTEAFF.